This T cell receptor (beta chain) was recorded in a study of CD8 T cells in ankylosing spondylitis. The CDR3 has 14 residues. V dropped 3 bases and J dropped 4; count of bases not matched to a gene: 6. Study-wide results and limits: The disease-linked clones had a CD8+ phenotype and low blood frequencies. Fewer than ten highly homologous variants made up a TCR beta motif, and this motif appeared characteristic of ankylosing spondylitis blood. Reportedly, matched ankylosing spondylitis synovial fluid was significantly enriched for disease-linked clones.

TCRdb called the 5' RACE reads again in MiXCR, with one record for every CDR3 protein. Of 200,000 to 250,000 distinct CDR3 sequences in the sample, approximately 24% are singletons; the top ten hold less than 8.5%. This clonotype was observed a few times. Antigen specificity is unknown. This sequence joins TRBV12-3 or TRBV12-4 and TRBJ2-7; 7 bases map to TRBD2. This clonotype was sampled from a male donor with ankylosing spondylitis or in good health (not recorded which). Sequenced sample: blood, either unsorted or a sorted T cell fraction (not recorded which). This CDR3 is CASSLGRERYEQYF. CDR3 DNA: TGTGCCAGCAGTTTGGGGCGGGAGAGATACGAGCAGTACTTC.